Following are 6 T cell receptor beta chains from one sample sequenced in a study of T cell repertoires in cytomegalovirus infection. TCRdb re-analysed the reads in MiXCR, keeping a single row per CDR3 protein. This table has some 800,000 distinct CDR3 sequences, about 27% appearing once. Their target antigens are unknown. Sequenced here: cultured CD8+ T cells from PBMCs, sampled from culture after CMV antigen stimulation. The receptors come from a human donor in good health (CMV status not recorded). Some clones in this sample may be carry-over from other donors' samples.

The chain recombines TRBV5-1 with TRBJ1-6; unclear D gene. Trimming stripped 4 bases from V and 4 bases from J, with 9 bases between. This CDR3 has 14 amino acids. Germline V gene data show CDR1 as SGHRS and CDR2 as YFSETQ. In DNA form, the CDR3 reads TGCGCCAGCAGCGCAACTGGGTATAATTCACCCCTCCACTTT. The encoded protein is CASSATGYNSPLHF.

The V and J genes are TRBV2 and TRBJ2-6, with unresolved D. Trimming pared 4 bases from V and 4 bases from J, leaving 5 bases between. CDR1 and CDR2 (germline): SNHLY, FYNNEI. The CDR3 has 13 residues. The CDR3 loop reads CASSAGGANVLTF. For the CDR3, the DNA is TGTGCCAGCAGTGCGGGCGGGGCCAACGTCCTGACTTTC.

This clonotype has ten or more counts. The V call is TRBV6-2 or TRBV6-3, the J call TRBJ2-2; 10 bases fit TRBD2. The CDR3 runs to 15 residues. J gave up 3 bases and V 4 bases, and 2 bases lay outside the gene matches. CDR1 and CDR2 (germline): MNHEY, SVGEGT. CDR3 sequence: CASSLSGGDTGELFF. The CDR3, as DNA: TGTGCCAGCAGTTTGAGCGGGGGGGACACCGGGGAGCTGTTTTTT.

The CDR3 nucleotides read TGTGCCAGCAGGGAGACCTCAGGGAGCCTGAAGGTGGATACGCAGTATTTT. It translates to CASRETSGSLKVDTQYF. The gene calls are TRBV7-9 and TRBJ2-3; possibly TRBD1 or TRBD2 for D (5 bases each). Germline V gene data show CDR1 as SEHNR and CDR2 as FQNEAQ (reference sequence). The CDR3 loop spans 17 amino acids. V was clipped by 6 bases and J by 6 bases, with 25 bases between them. The variable domain in full, completed from reference TRBV7-9 and TRBJ2-3, reads DTGVSQNPRHKITKRGQNVTFRCDPISEHNRLYWYRQTLGQGPEFLTYFQNEAQLEKSRLLSDRFSAERPKGSFSTLEIQRTEQGDSAMYLCASRETSGSLKVDTQYFGPGTRLTVL.

This clonotype was detected a few times. The J gene is TRBJ2-7, the V gene TRBV12-3 or TRBV12-4; 8 nucleotides match TRBD1. CDR3 length equals 13 residues. J lost 7 bases, V lost 5 bases, and 7 bases had no gene match. The CDR3 loop reads CASSPGQGGEQYF. CDR3 DNA sequence: TGTGCCAGCAGTCCCGGACAGGGTGGGGAGCAGTACTTC.

This clonotype has a handful of counts. At one end, the junction sequence differs from germline, possibly due to a read error. V and J are TRBV7-7 and TRBJ1-2, with 9 bases identical to TRBD1. The CDR3 spans 16 residues. Germline V CDR1 and CDR2: SSHAT, FNYEAQ (reference sequence). The chain's CDR3 is CASSSPDGQGSFGYTF. The CDR3 DNA is TGTGCTAGCAGCTCCCCTGACGGACAGGGGTCCTTTGGCTACACCTTC.